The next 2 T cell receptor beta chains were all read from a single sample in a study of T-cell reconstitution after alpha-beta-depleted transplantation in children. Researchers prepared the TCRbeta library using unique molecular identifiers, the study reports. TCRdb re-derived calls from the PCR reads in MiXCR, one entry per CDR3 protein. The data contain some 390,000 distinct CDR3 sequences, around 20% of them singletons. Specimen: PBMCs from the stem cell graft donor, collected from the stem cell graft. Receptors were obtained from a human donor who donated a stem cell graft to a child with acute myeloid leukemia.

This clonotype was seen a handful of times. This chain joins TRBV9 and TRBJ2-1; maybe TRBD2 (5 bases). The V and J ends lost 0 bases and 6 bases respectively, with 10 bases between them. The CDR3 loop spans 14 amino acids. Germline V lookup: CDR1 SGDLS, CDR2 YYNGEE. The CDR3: CASSVGGSGNEQFF. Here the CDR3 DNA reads TGTGCCAGCAGCGTAGGCGGGTCAGGCAATGAGCAGTTCTTC.

The CDR3 coding sequence is TGTGCCAGCAAGGGCCTAGCGCGAACGCAGTATTTT. This translates into CASKGLARTQYF. This chain uses TRBV2 with TRBJ2-3; possible D gene TRBD2, 6 bases. The CDR3 contains 12 residues. The V and J ends lost 7 bases and 9 bases respectively, with 14 bases between them. The germline V gene has CDR1 SNHLY and CDR2 FYNNEI.